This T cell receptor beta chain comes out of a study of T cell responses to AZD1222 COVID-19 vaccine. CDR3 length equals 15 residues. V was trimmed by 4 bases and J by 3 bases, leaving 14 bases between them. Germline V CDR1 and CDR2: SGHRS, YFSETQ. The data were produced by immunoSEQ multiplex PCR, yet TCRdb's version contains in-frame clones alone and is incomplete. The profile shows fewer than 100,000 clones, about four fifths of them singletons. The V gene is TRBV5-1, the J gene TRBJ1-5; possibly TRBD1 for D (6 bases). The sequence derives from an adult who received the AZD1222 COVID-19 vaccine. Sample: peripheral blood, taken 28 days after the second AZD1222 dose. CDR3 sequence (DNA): TGCGCCAGCAGCCCGGAGGCAGGGGTCAATCAGCCCCAGCATTTT. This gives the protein CASSPEAGVNQPQHF.